This T cell receptor delta chain emerged from a study of γδ T cells in repeated Plasmodium falciparum infection. In its sample, this clone was seen a few times. Antigen: not known. A far larger clone is off by one base, so a read error is likely. The sample contains more than one DNA sequence encoding this CDR3. TCRdb redid clone calling on the multiplex PCR reads using CATT. The sample consists of about 48,000 delta-chain clones, over 1.5% of them appearing once. The CDR3 has 20 amino acids. Per germline, CDR1 TSWWSYY and CDR2 QGS. Vgamma9/Vdelta2+ and Vdelta2-negative gammadelta T cells were flow-sorted from PBMC for bulk sequencing. Study-wide results and caveats: Vdelta2-negative gammadelta repertoires appeared less diverse and less shared in Malian than Australian children.

Sequenced material: gamma-delta T cells from blood. This clonotype was obtained from a pool of human donors (malaria-infected and uninfected, not separated). The J gene is TRDJ1, the V gene TRDV1, with TRDD3 identical over 9 bases. CDR3 in amino acids: CALGSLRLGDGLIGSDKLIF. The CDR3 bases are TGTGCCCTCGGGAGCCTCCGCCTGGGGGATGGCCTCATTGGAAGCGATAAACTCATCTTT.